These T cell receptor beta chains were read from a single sample in a study of technical replicates of blood from several donors. Using immunoSEQ multiplex PCR, the repertoire was profiled, and TCRdb retains in-frame clones only, with some absent. The sample gives 30,000 to 40,000 clones, over 85% of which show up once; approximately 4.3% is in the top ten. Sequenced input: PBMCs. These receptors were obtained from a human donor in good health. Some clones in this sample may be carry-over from other donors' samples. Both conserved end residues are part of each CDR3. A D gene is named only where the DNA matches it firmly. Not every row has a clone size; where given, it reads once, few, many or a size class.

CDR3 protein: CASSYDGVRTEAFF
CDR3 DNA: TGTGCCAGCAGTTACGACGGGGTACGAACTGAAGCTTTCTTT
J gene: TRBJ1-1
D gene: -
clone size: -
V gene: TRBV6-5

CDR3 protein: CASSIFGGGNTEAFF
CDR3 DNA: TGTGCCAGCAGTATCTTCGGGGGGGGGAACACTGAAGCTTTCTTT
J gene: TRBJ1-1
D gene: -
clone size: -
V gene: TRBV11-1

CDR3 protein: CASSQGAGAVGGANVLTF
CDR3 DNA: TGCGCCAGCAGCCAAGGGGCGGGGGCGGTGGGTGGGGCCAACGTCCTGACTTTC
J gene: TRBJ2-6
D gene: -
clone size: -
V gene: TRBV4-3

CDR3 protein: CASSLTGSAYGYTF
CDR3 DNA: TGCGCCAGCAGCTTGACAGGGTCGGCCTATGGCTACACCTTC
J gene: TRBJ1-2
D gene: -
clone size: -
V gene: TRBV5-1

CDR3 protein: CASSFLKGTSSEQFF
CDR3 DNA: TGTGCCAGCAGCTTTTTGAAGGGGACATCCAGTGAGCAGTTCTTC
J gene: TRBJ2-1
D gene: -
clone size: once
V gene: TRBV7-8

CDR3 protein: CASSWLPGGNNEQFF
CDR3 DNA: TGTGCCAGCAGCTGGCTGCCGGGAGGTAACAATGAGCAGTTCTTC
J gene: TRBJ2-1
D gene: TRBD2
clone size: -
V gene: TRBV7-3

CDR3 protein: CASSIYNRDRGISSGNTIYF
CDR3 DNA: TGTGCCAGCAGTATCTACAACCGGGACAGGGGGATAAGCTCTGGAAACACCATATATTTT
J gene: TRBJ1-3
D gene: TRBD1
clone size: -
V gene: TRBV27

CDR3 protein: CASIAIAGGPGTQYF
CDR3 DNA: TGTGCCAGCATCGCCATAGCGGGGGGGCCTGGTACGCAGTATTTT
J gene: TRBJ2-3
D gene: TRBD2
clone size: once
V gene: TRBV7-2

CDR3 protein: CTSSHRLAEKRRTGELFF
CDR3 DNA: TGCACCAGCAGCCACAGACTAGCGGAGAAGCGACGCACCGGGGAGCTGTTTTTT
J gene: TRBJ2-2
D gene: -
clone size: -
V gene: TRBV1

CDR3 protein: CASTLAGGSTDTQYF
CDR3 DNA: TGCGCCAGTACCCTGGCGGGGGGTAGCACAGATACGCAGTATTTT
J gene: TRBJ2-3
D gene: TRBD2
clone size: -
V gene: TRBV5-1

CDR3 protein: CASSQDRTYSGQPQHF
CDR3 DNA: TGCGCCAGCAGCCAAGACCGGACTTATTCGGGGCAGCCCCAGCATTTT
J gene: TRBJ1-5
D gene: -
clone size: -
V gene: TRBV4-3

CDR3 protein: CAWRTADTQYF
CDR3 DNA: TGTGCCTGGAGGACAGCAGATACGCAGTATTTT
J gene: TRBJ2-3
D gene: -
clone size: -
V gene: TRBV30

CDR3 protein: CASSQDYRLAGVEQYF
CDR3 DNA: TGCGCCAGCAGCCAGGACTATCGACTAGCGGGAGTCGAGCAGTACTTC
J gene: TRBJ2-7
D gene: TRBD2
clone size: -
V gene: TRBV4-3

CDR3 protein: CASSSLLIFTDTQYF
CDR3 DNA: TGTGCCAGCAGCTCCCTTCTAATTTTCACAGATACGCAGTATTTT
J gene: TRBJ2-3
D gene: -
clone size: -
V gene: TRBV7-9

CDR3 protein: CASSTLGGSGIDTQYF
CDR3 DNA: TGTGCCAGTAGTACTTTGGGGGGGTCCGGTATAGATACGCAGTATTTT
J gene: TRBJ2-3
D gene: TRBD2
clone size: -
V gene: TRBV19

CDR3 protein: CASSTAGATRGEQFF
CDR3 DNA: TGTGCCAGCAGTACCGCGGGGGCCACTCGGGGTGAGCAGTTCTTC
J gene: TRBJ2-1
D gene: -
clone size: -
V gene: TRBV7-2

CDR3 protein: CASSLGDRDTDTQYF
CDR3 DNA: TGCGCCAGCAGCTTGGGGGACAGGGACACAGATACGCAGTATTTT
J gene: TRBJ2-3
D gene: TRBD1
clone size: -
V gene: TRBV5-1

CDR3 protein: CASSLGSRADSPLHF
CDR3 DNA: TGCGCCAGCAGCCTCGGGTCGAGGGCTGATTCACCCCTCCACTTT
J gene: TRBJ1-6
D gene: -
clone size: -
V gene: TRBV4-1

CDR3 protein: CASSRLGLAGGTTGELFF
CDR3 DNA: TGTGCCAGCAGCCGCCTCGGACTAGCGGGGGGGACCACCGGGGAGCTGTTTTTT
J gene: TRBJ2-2
D gene: TRBD2
clone size: once
V gene: TRBV7-2

CDR3 protein: CASSFRGFSTEAFF
CDR3 DNA: TGTGCCAGCAGTTTCCGGGGTTTCAGCACTGAAGCTTTCTTT
J gene: TRBJ1-1
D gene: -
clone size: -
V gene: TRBV6-5

CDR3 protein: CASGQNSNQPQHF
CDR3 DNA: TGTGCCAGCGGCCAGAATAGCAATCAGCCCCAGCATTTT
J gene: TRBJ1-5
D gene: -
clone size: -
V gene: TRBV6-5

CDR3 protein: CASSLEVGGITGELFF
CDR3 DNA: TGCGCCAGCAGCTTGGAGGTCGGGGGGATAACCGGGGAGCTGTTTTTT
J gene: TRBJ2-2
D gene: TRBD2
clone size: -
V gene: TRBV5-1

CDR3 protein: CASSLAPGVLSPLHF
CDR3 DNA: TGCGCCAGCAGCTTGGCCCCAGGGGTTCTGTCACCCCTCCACTTT
J gene: TRBJ1-6
D gene: -
clone size: -
V gene: TRBV5-1

CDR3 protein: CATSRDPGLAIF
CDR3 DNA: TGTGCCACCAGCAGAGATCCGGGACTAGCGATCTTC
J gene: TRBJ2-1
D gene: TRBD2
clone size: -
V gene: TRBV15

CDR3 protein: CASSDSWGIRTSGGKGQFF
CDR3 DNA: TGTGCCAGCAGCGATAGTTGGGGTATTAGGACTAGCGGGGGGAAGGGGCAGTTCTTC
J gene: TRBJ2-1
D gene: TRBD2
clone size: medium-sized
V gene: TRBV11-2

CDR3 protein: CASSLFSGQRAYEQYF
CDR3 DNA: TGTGCCAGCAGTTTATTTTCAGGGCAGAGAGCTTACGAGCAGTACTTC
J gene: TRBJ2-7
D gene: -
clone size: -
V gene: TRBV27

CDR3 protein: CASSAGQGAVGGYTF
CDR3 DNA: TGTGCCAGCAGCGCCGGACAGGGGGCAGTAGGTGGCTACACCTTC
J gene: TRBJ1-2
D gene: TRBD1
clone size: -
V gene: TRBV7-2

CDR3 protein: CSVRGEGTGEGYYNSPLHF
CDR3 DNA: TGCAGCGTCCGAGGAGAGGGGACAGGGGAAGGTTATTATAATTCACCCCTCCACTTT
J gene: TRBJ1-6
D gene: TRBD1
clone size: -
V gene: TRBV29-1

CDR3 protein: CASSLDRAGSPLHF
CDR3 DNA: TGTGCCAGCAGCTTAGACAGGGCGGGCTCACCCCTCCACTTT
J gene: TRBJ1-6
D gene: -
clone size: once
V gene: TRBV7-2

CDR3 protein: CASSGASYNEQFF
CDR3 DNA: TGTGCCAGCAGCGGGGCCTCCTACAATGAGCAGTTCTTC
J gene: TRBJ2-1
D gene: -
clone size: -
V gene: TRBV11-1

CDR3 protein: CASSLSSGQETQYF
CDR3 DNA: TGTGCCAGCAGCTTATCTAGCGGCCAAGAGACCCAGTACTTC
J gene: TRBJ2-5
D gene: TRBD2
clone size: -
V gene: TRBV5-4

CDR3 protein: CASSQGSGYTF
CDR3 DNA: TGCGCCAGCAGCCAAGGGAGTGGCTACACCTTC
J gene: TRBJ1-2
D gene: -
clone size: once
V gene: TRBV4-1

CDR3 protein: CASRLTGGLYGYTF
CDR3 DNA: TGTGCCAGCAGGTTGACAGGGGGCCTCTATGGCTACACCTTC
J gene: TRBJ1-2
D gene: TRBD1
clone size: -
V gene: TRBV27

CDR3 protein: CASSDTTTEAFF
CDR3 DNA: TGTGCCAGCAGCGATACTACCACTGAAGCTTTCTTT
J gene: TRBJ1-1
D gene: -
clone size: -
V gene: TRBV9

CDR3 protein: CASSIPWDSGTEAFF
CDR3 DNA: TGTGCCAGCAGTATCCCCTGGGACAGTGGCACTGAAGCTTTCTTT
J gene: TRBJ1-1
D gene: TRBD1
clone size: -
V gene: TRBV5-6

CDR3 protein: CASSSKRDRSDTQYF
CDR3 DNA: TGTGCCAGCAGCTCCAAGCGGGATAGGTCAGATACGCAGTATTTT
J gene: TRBJ2-3
D gene: TRBD2
clone size: -
V gene: TRBV11-2

CDR3 protein: CASSPSGTGDAYEQYF
CDR3 DNA: TGCGCCAGCAGCCCTTCCGGGACAGGGGACGCCTACGAGCAGTACTTC
J gene: TRBJ2-7
D gene: TRBD1
clone size: -
V gene: TRBV5-1

CDR3 protein: CASSAQGIGEQYF
CDR3 DNA: TGTGCCAGCAGTGCTCAGGGGATTGGCGAGCAGTACTTC
J gene: TRBJ2-7
D gene: -
clone size: -
V gene: TRBV2

CDR3 protein: CASSIPPGNTGELFF
CDR3 DNA: TGTGCCAGTAGTATACCGCCGGGGAACACCGGGGAGCTGTTTTTT
J gene: TRBJ2-2
D gene: -
clone size: -
V gene: TRBV19

CDR3 protein: CASSRSRTGSGNTIYF
CDR3 DNA: TGCGCCAGCAGCCGCTCTCGGACAGGCTCTGGAAACACCATATATTTT
J gene: TRBJ1-3
D gene: TRBD1
clone size: once
V gene: TRBV4-3

CDR3 protein: CATGQGGTEAFF
CDR3 DNA: TGTGCCACCGGACAGGGGGGGACTGAAGCTTTCTTT
J gene: TRBJ1-1
D gene: TRBD1
clone size: -
V gene: TRBV10-3

CDR3 protein: CASSEGNQPQHF
CDR3 DNA: TGTGCCAGCTCCGAGGGCAATCAGCCCCAGCATTTT
J gene: TRBJ1-5
D gene: -
clone size: -
V gene: TRBV18

CDR3 protein: CASSVARSDYGYTF
CDR3 DNA: TGTGCCAGCAGCGTAGCCCGCTCGGACTATGGCTACACCTTC
J gene: TRBJ1-2
D gene: -
clone size: -
V gene: TRBV9

CDR3 protein: CASSSRTGHDTQYF
CDR3 DNA: TGTGCCAGCAGCTCAAGGACAGGGCACGATACGCAGTATTTT
J gene: TRBJ2-3
D gene: TRBD1
clone size: once
V gene: TRBV5-4

CDR3 protein: CASSLEVGGGEQYF
CDR3 DNA: TGTGCCAGCAGCTTAGAGGTGGGAGGTGGTGAGCAGTACTTC
J gene: TRBJ2-7
D gene: -
clone size: -
V gene: TRBV7-2

CDR3 protein: CASSLWFGTGEAFF
CDR3 DNA: TGTGCCAGCAGCTTATGGTTTGGAACAGGGGAAGCTTTCTTT
J gene: TRBJ1-1
D gene: -
clone size: -
V gene: TRBV7-3

CDR3 protein: CASSPTSRGANTGELFF
CDR3 DNA: TGCGCCAGCAGCCCTACCTCCCGCGGGGCCAACACCGGGGAGCTGTTTTTT
J gene: TRBJ2-2
D gene: -
clone size: -
V gene: TRBV4-1

CDR3 protein: CASSYWGEVTGELFF
CDR3 DNA: TGTGCCAGCAGCTATTGGGGGGAGGTCACCGGGGAGCTGTTTTTT
J gene: TRBJ2-2
D gene: -
clone size: -
V gene: TRBV7-2

CDR3 protein: CASSDRGTNEKLFF
CDR3 DNA: TGTGCCAGCTCCGACCGGGGTACAAATGAAAAACTGTTTTTT
J gene: TRBJ1-4
D gene: -
clone size: -
V gene: TRBV6-6

CDR3 protein: CASSLDFVSYGYTF
CDR3 DNA: TGCGCCAGCAGCTTGGATTTTGTGAGCTATGGCTACACCTTC
J gene: TRBJ1-2
D gene: -
clone size: once
V gene: TRBV5-1

CDR3 protein: CASSQAGYGPSSYTF
CDR3 DNA: TGTGCCAGCAGTCAAGCAGGTTATGGCCCTTCGAGCTACACCTTC
J gene: TRBJ1-2
D gene: -
clone size: -
V gene: TRBV7-6

CDR3 protein: CASSAGWTSGRYEQYF
CDR3 DNA: TGTGCCAGCAGTGCGGGATGGACTAGCGGGAGGTACGAGCAGTACTTC
J gene: TRBJ2-7
D gene: TRBD2
clone size: -
V gene: TRBV25-1

CDR3 protein: CASSIGGGAETQYF
CDR3 DNA: TGTGCCAGTAGTATAGGAGGGGGCGCGGAGACCCAGTACTTC
J gene: TRBJ2-5
D gene: TRBD1
clone size: -
V gene: TRBV19

CDR3 protein: CASSTAGGTDTQYF
CDR3 DNA: TGCGCCAGCAGTACCGCCGGGGGCACAGATACGCAGTATTTT
J gene: TRBJ2-3
D gene: -
clone size: -
V gene: TRBV5-1

CDR3 protein: CAWSVTVVNEQFF
CDR3 DNA: TGTGCCTGGAGTGTAACGGTTGTCAATGAGCAGTTCTTC
J gene: TRBJ2-1
D gene: -
clone size: -
V gene: TRBV30

CDR3 protein: CASSSGTGGRETQYF
CDR3 DNA: TGCGCCAGCAGCTCCGGGACAGGGGGGCGAGAGACCCAGTACTTC
J gene: TRBJ2-5
D gene: TRBD1
clone size: once
V gene: TRBV5-1

CDR3 protein: CASSATPLRPTAPRTEAFF
CDR3 DNA: TGTGCCAGCAGTGCGACGCCTCTCCGACCGACTGCCCCACGCACTGAAGCTTTCTTT
J gene: TRBJ1-1
D gene: -
clone size: -
V gene: TRBV7-2

CDR3 protein: CASSPGAGYEQYF
CDR3 DNA: TGTGCCAGCAGCCCAGGGGCGGGCTACGAGCAGTACTTC
J gene: TRBJ2-7
D gene: -
clone size: -
V gene: TRBV7-6

CDR3 protein: CASSSHSGSVRETQYF
CDR3 DNA: TGTGCCAGTTCCAGTCATAGCGGGAGTGTCCGAGAGACCCAGTACTTC
J gene: TRBJ2-5
D gene: TRBD2
clone size: -
V gene: TRBV19

CDR3 protein: CASTMGGPSTDTQYF
CDR3 DNA: TGTGCCAGCACCATGGGTGGGCCTAGCACAGATACGCAGTATTTT
J gene: TRBJ2-3
D gene: -
clone size: -
V gene: TRBV9